This T cell receptor (beta chain) came from a study of blood T cell repertoires in COVID-19. Study information: Italy, Spain and the United States were the sources of the convalescent and acute COVID-19 samples. The cDNA or gDNA used as material had been derived from T cells, B-cell-depleted T cells, or PBMCs.

Methods used by the authors: Counts of nucleated cells, estimated from reference gene primer amplification, were obtained. Sequenced by immunoSEQ multiplex PCR; TCRdb stores in-frame clones only, minus some. V and J calls and clone size are copied from that table; D and trimming were computed from the DNA. The data contain some 130,000 clones, 80% to 90% of them singletons. CDR1 is LNHDA and CDR2 is SQIVND in the germline V gene (reference sequence). This CDR3 has 22 amino acids. V was clipped by 4 bases and J by 4 bases, with 34 bases between them. The sequence was obtained from a woman in her sixties with acute or convalescent COVID-19. Material for sequencing was peripheral blood. This chain links TRBV19 with TRBJ2-2; a possible D gene is TRBD2 (6 bases). CDR3 DNA: TGTGCCAGTAGTAAACACGACTCCCCGGGACTTTCTGCACGAGGAGGCACCGGGGAGCTGTTTTTT. It specifies CASSKHDSPGLSARGGTGELFF.